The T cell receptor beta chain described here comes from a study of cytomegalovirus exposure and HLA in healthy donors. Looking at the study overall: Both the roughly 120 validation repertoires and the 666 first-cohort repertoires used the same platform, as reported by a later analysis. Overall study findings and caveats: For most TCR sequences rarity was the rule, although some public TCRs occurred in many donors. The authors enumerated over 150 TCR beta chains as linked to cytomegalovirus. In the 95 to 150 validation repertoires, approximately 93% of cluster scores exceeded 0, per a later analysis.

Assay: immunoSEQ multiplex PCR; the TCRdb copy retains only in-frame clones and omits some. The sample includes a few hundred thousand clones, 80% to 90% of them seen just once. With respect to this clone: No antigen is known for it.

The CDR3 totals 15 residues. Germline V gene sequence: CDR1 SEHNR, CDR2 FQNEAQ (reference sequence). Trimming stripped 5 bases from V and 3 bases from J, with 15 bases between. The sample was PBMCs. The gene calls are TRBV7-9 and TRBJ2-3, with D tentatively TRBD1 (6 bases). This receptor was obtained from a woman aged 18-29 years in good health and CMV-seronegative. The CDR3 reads CASSRTQGSTDTQYF. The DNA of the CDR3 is TGTGCCAGCAGCCGTACACAGGGCTCGACAGATACGCAGTATTTT.